Each of the 9 T cell receptor beta chains below was sequenced from the same sample in a study of blood T cell repertoires in COVID-19. The assay was immunoSEQ multiplex PCR, and TCRdb's table has in-frame clones only and misses some. This table holds 170,000 or so clones, around four fifths found once. The sample comprised peripheral blood. These receptors were collected from a woman aged 60-75 years with acute or convalescent COVID-19.

The chain employs TRBV5-4 and TRBJ2-3, with 11 bases that match TRBD2. CDR1 SGHNT and CDR2 YYREEE come from the germline V gene (reference sequence). With V trimmed by 3 bases and J by 4 bases, 4 bases remained unmatched. The CDR3 totals 15 residues. CDR3 nucleotide sequence: TGTGCCAGCAGCTCCTCGACTAGCGGGGCAGATACGCAGTATTTT. Translating gives CASSSSTSGADTQYF. The full variable domain, rest sourced from reference TRBV5-4 and TRBJ2-3, is ETGVTQSPTHLIKTRGQQVTLRCSSQSGHNTVSWYQQALGQGPQFIFQYYREEENGRGNFPPRFSGLQFPNYSSELNVNALELDDSALYLCASSSSTSGADTQYFGPGTRLTVL.

This clone has only a few counts. The chain links TRBV5-8 to TRBJ1-5; 11 bases match TRBD1. The junction had 9 bases not matched to a gene; V was cut back by 0 bases and J by 4 bases. CDR3 length equals 18 residues. CDR1 is SGHTS, CDR2 YDEGEE, per germline. CDR3 sequence reads: CASSLGTGGTKGNQPQHF. CDR3 in DNA: TGTGCCAGCAGCTTGGGGACAGGGGGCACCAAGGGTAATCAGCCCCAGCATTTT.

The V gene is TRBV20-1, the J gene TRBJ1-1; D perhaps matches TRBD1 (6 bases). Germline CDR1 and CDR2: DFQATT and SNEGSKA (reference sequence). Trimming removed 6 bases at V and 6 bases at J, with 11 bases between. The CDR3 spans 11 residues. The DNA for the CDR3 is TGCAGTGCCCTAGGGGGTCCTGAAGCTTTCTTT. This codes for CSALGGPEAFF.

This clone is a singleton in its sample. The chain combines TRBV4-3 with TRBJ2-1; 9 bases fit TRBD2. The V segment lost 0 bases and the J segment 0 bases; nucleotides outside the gene matches: 6. CDR1 and CDR2 from the germline V gene are LGHNA and YSLEER. The CDR3 contains 18 residues. The CDR3 protein is CASSQDSGGLSSYNEQFF. The CDR3 DNA reads as TGCGCCAGCAGCCAAGATAGCGGGGGCCTCAGCTCCTACAATGAGCAGTTCTTC.

The chain recombines TRBV28 with TRBJ2-2; 8 bases map to TRBD1. In germline, CDR1 is MDHEN, CDR2 SYDVKM. Unmatched junction bases numbered 1, after V lost 2 bases and J lost 2 bases. The CDR3 sequence is 15 residues long. The CDR3 reads CASSLGQGNTGELFF. CDR3 DNA: TGTGCCAGCAGTTTAGGACAGGGTAACACCGGGGAGCTGTTTTTT.

This clone has a handful of counts. This chain joins TRBV15 and TRBJ2-4; D might be TRBD1 (5 bases). The CDR3 consists of 16 residues. Germline CDR1 is LNHNV and CDR2 is YYDKDF (reference sequence). The germline V and J ends were trimmed by 0 bases and 1 base, with 10 bases remaining between them. The CDR3 here is CATSRDPGPAKNIQYF. For the CDR3, the DNA is TGTGCCACCAGCAGAGATCCAGGGCCGGCCAAAAACATTCAGTACTTC. The whole variable domain, remainder taken from reference TRBV15 and TRBJ2-4, is DAMVIQNPRYQVTQFGKPVTLSCSQTLNHNVMYWYQQKSSQAPKLLFHYYDKDFNNEADTPDNFQSRRPNTSFCFLDIRSPGLGDTAMYLCATSRDPGPAKNIQYFGAGTRLSVL.

The rearrangement links TRBV19 to TRBJ1-6; possible D gene TRBD1, 5 bases. The CDR3 is made up of 15 amino acids. V lost 11 bases, J lost 2 bases, and 16 bases lay in between. Germline V gene lookup returns CDR1 LNHDA and CDR2 SQIVND (reference sequence). CDR3 nucleotides: TGTGCCGGCGGGGCAATGGGTCCCTATAATTCACCCCTCCACTTT. Its translation: CAGGAMGPYNSPLHF.

CDR3 DNA sequence: TGTGCCAGCAGCCCAGGGGGGAGTTACACTGAAGCTTTCTTT. Its translation is CASSPGGSYTEAFF. This chain uses TRBV6-5 with TRBJ1-1; 7 bases are shared with TRBD1. With V trimmed by 6 bases and J by 3 bases, 7 bases remained unmatched. Looked up from germline, CDR1 is MNHEY and CDR2 is SVGAGI. This CDR3 region has 14 residues.

The rearrangement links TRBV5-6 to TRBJ2-3; TRBD1 is a possible D gene (5 bases). Germline loops: CDR1 SGHDT, CDR2 YYEEEE. V lost 3 bases and J lost 2, with 10 bases in between. This CDR3 is built from 14 residues. The CDR3 here is CASSWGSYTDTQYF. As DNA, the CDR3 is TGTGCCAGCAGCTGGGGCAGCTACACAGATACGCAGTATTTT.